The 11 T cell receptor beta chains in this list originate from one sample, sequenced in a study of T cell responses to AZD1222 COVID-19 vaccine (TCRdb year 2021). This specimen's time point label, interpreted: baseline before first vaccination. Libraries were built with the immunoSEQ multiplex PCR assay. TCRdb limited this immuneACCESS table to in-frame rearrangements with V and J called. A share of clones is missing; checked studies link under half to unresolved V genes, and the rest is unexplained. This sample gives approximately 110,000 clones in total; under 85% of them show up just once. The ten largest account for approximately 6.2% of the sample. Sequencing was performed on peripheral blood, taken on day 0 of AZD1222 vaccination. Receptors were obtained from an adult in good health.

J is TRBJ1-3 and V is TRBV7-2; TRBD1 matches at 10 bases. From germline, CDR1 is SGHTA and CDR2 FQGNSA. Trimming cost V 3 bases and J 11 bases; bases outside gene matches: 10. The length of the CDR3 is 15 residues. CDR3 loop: CASSFGTGAQFPIYF. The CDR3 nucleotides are TGTGCCAGCAGCTTTGGGACAGGGGCGCAATTCCCCATATATTTT.

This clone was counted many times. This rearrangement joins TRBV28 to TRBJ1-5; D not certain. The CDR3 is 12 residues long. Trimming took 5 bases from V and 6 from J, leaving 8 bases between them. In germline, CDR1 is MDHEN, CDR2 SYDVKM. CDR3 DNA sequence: TGTGCCAGCAGTCCCGCGGTTCAGCCCCAGCATTTT. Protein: CASSPAVQPQHF.

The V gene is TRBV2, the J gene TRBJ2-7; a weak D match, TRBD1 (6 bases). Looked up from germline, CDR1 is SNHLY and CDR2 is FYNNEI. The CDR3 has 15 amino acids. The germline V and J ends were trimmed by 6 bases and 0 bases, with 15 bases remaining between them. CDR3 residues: CASSPQGSSSYEQYF. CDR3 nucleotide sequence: TGTGCCAGCAGCCCACAGGGATCTAGCTCCTACGAGCAGTACTTC.

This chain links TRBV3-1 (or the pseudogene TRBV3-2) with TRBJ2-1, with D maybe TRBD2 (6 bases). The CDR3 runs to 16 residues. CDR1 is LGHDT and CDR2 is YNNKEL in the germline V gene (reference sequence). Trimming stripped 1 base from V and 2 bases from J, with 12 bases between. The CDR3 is CASSQVAGRTYNEQFF. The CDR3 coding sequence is TGTGCCAGCAGCCAAGTGGCAGGGAGGACCTACAATGAGCAGTTCTTC.

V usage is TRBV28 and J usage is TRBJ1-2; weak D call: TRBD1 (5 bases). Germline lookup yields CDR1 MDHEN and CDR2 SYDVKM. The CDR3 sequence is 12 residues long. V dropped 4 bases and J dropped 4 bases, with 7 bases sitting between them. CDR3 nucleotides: TGTGCCAGCAGTTCAGGGAGCTATGGCTACACCTTC. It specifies CASSSGSYGYTF.

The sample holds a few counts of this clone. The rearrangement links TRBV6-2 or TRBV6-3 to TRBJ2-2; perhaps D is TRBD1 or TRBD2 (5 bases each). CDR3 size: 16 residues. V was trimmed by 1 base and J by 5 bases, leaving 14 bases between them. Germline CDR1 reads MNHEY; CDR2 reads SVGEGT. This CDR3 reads CASSYLEQGDTGELFF. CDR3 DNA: TGTGCCAGCAGTTACTTGGAGCAGGGAGATACCGGGGAGCTGTTTTTT.

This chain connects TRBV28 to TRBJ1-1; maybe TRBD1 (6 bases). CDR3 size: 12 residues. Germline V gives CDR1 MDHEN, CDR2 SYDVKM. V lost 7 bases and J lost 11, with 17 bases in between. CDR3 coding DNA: TGTGCCAGCACAGGGGTTTCCTTAAGGGCTTTCTTT. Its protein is CASTGVSLRAFF.

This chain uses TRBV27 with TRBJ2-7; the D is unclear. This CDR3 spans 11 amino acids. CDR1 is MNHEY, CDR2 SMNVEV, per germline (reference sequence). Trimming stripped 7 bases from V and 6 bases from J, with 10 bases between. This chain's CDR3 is CASKRVGEQYF. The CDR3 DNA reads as TGTGCCAGCAAAAGGGTAGGCGAGCAGTACTTC.

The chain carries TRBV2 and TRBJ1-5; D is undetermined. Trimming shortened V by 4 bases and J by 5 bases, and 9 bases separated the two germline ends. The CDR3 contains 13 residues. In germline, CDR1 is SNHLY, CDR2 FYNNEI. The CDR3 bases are TGTGCCAGCAGTGGCCAGGAGTATCAGCCCCAGCATTTT. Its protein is CASSGQEYQPQHF.

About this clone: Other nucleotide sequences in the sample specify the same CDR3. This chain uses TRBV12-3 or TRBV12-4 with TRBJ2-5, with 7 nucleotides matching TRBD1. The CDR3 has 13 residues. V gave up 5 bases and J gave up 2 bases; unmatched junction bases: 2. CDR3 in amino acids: CASSRDSQETQYF. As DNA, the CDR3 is TGTGCCAGCAGTCGGGACAGTCAAGAGACCCAGTACTTC.

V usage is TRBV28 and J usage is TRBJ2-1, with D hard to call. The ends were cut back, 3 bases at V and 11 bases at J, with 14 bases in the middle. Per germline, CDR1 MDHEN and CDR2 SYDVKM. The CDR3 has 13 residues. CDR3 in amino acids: CASSFLDGGQQFF. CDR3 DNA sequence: TGTGCCAGCAGTTTCCTGGACGGCGGCCAGCAGTTCTTC.